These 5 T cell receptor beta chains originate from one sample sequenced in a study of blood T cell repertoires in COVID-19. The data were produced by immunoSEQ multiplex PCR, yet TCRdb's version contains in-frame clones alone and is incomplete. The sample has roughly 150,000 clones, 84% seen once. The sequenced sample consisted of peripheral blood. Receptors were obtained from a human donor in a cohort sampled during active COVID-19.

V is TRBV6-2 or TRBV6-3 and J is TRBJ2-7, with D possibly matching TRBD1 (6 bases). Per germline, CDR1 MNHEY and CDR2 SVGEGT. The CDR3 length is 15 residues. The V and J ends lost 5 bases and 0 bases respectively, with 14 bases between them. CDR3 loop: CASSPGHKSSYEQYF. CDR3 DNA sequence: TGTGCCAGCAGTCCGGGACACAAGAGCTCCTACGAGCAGTACTTC.

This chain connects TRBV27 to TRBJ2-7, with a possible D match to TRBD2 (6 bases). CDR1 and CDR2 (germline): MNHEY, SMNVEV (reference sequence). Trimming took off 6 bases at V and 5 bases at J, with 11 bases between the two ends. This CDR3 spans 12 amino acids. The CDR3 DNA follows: TGTGCCAGCAGCCAAGGAGGGAACGAGCAGTACTTC. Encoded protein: CASSQGGNEQYF.

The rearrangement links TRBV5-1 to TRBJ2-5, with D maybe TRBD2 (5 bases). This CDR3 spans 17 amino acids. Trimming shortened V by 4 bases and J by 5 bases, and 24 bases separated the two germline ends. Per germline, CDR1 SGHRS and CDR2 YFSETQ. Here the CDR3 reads CASSLILGALPRETQYF. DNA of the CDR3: TGCGCCAGCAGCCTGATCCTGGGAGCCTTACCGAGGGAGACCCAGTACTTC.

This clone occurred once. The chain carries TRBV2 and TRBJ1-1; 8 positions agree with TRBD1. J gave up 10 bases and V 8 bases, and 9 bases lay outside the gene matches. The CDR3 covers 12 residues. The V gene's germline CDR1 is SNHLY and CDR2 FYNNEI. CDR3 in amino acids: CASDRQGLGAFF. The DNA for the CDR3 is TGTGCCAGCGACAGACAGGGGCTAGGAGCTTTCTTT.

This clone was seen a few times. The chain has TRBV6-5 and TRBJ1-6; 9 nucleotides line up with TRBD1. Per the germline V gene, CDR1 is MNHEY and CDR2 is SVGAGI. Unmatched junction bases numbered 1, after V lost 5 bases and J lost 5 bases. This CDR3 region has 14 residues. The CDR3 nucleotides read TGTGCCAGCAGTCGGGACAGGGATAATTCACCCCTCCACTTT. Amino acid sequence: CASSRDRDNSPLHF.